This is a list of T cell receptor beta chains from one sample in a study of technical replicates of blood from a handful of donors. Sequenced by immunoSEQ multiplex PCR; TCRdb stores in-frame clones only, minus some. This table holds 78,000 or so clones, roughly 89% found once. The sample taken for sequencing was T cells isolated from PBMCs. These receptors came from a human donor in good health. Some clones in this sample may be carry-over from other donors' samples. The CDR3 runs from the conserved cysteine through the conserved F or W. D genes are given only for firm matches. Not every row has a clone size; where given, it reads once, few, many or a size class.

v_call,d_call,j_call,clone_size,cdr3_aa,cdr3_nt
TRBV4-1,TRBD1,TRBJ1-1,-,CASSQKSQGAGTEAFF,TGCGCCAGCAGCCAAAAATCACAGGGGGCAGGCACTGAAGCTTTCTTT
TRBV10-1,-,TRBJ2-1,once,CASSAGTNLYNEQFF,TGCGCCAGCAGCGCCGGGACAAATCTTTACAATGAGCAGTTCTTC
TRBV2,TRBD1,TRBJ2-7,-,CAIIRDRGSYEQYF,TGTGCCATCATCCGGGACAGGGGATCCTACGAGCAGTACTTC
TRBV19,TRBD2,TRBJ2-7,once,CASSSRHLAGELYEQYF,TGTGCCAGTAGTTCCCGGCATTTAGCGGGAGAACTGTACGAGCAGTACTTC
TRBV5-1,TRBD2,TRBJ2-7,once,CASSWTLAGGTYEQYF,TGCGCCAGCAGCTGGACCCTAGCGGGGGGAACTTACGAGCAGTACTTC
TRBV6-1,TRBD2,TRBJ2-2,-,CASSEAGLVTGELFF,TGTGCCAGCAGTGAAGCCGGACTAGTTACCGGGGAGCTGTTTTTT
TRBV6-1,TRBD1,TRBJ2-1,-,CASSEAGPGTGRYEQFF,TGTGCCAGCAGTGAAGCGGGACCCGGGACAGGGCGGTATGAGCAGTTCTTC
TRBV9,TRBD1,TRBJ1-4,-,CASSLQTGWDEKLFF,TGTGCCAGCAGCCTACAGACAGGGTGGGACGAAAAACTGTTTTTT
TRBV18,TRBD1,TRBJ1-2,-,CASSSGQGNYGYTF,TGTGCCAGCTCATCCGGACAGGGAAACTATGGCTACACCTTC
TRBV7-9,-,TRBJ1-2,-,CASSLEAFGYTF,TGTGCCAGCAGCTTGGAGGCCTTCGGCTACACCTTC
TRBV5-5,TRBD1,TRBJ1-2,-,CASSLVRRQGDLGGYTF,TGTGCCAGCAGCTTGGTGCGTCGGCAGGGGGATTTGGGCGGCTACACCTTC
TRBV25-1,-,TRBJ2-5,-,CASMSGETQYF,TGTGCCAGCATGTCAGGGGAGACCCAGTACTTC
TRBV6-1,-,TRBJ1-4,few,CASSESLGTNLFF,TGTGCCAGCAGTGAAAGTCTCGGGACAAATCTGTTTTTT
TRBV2,-,TRBJ1-2,-,CASQAEHLNYGYTF,TGTGCCAGCCAGGCCGAACACCTAAACTATGGCTACACCTTC
TRBV5-6,TRBD1,TRBJ1-1,-,CASSWGQMNTEAFF,TGTGCCAGCAGCTGGGGACAGATGAACACTGAAGCTTTCTTT
TRBV2,TRBD1,TRBJ2-5,-,CASRLGQGVWQETQYF,TGTGCCAGCAGATTAGGACAGGGGGTTTGGCAAGAGACCCAGTACTTC